This TCR beta chain was sequenced in a study of blood T cell repertoires in COVID-19. Study details: The United States, Italy and Spain provided the acute and convalescent COVID-19 samples. Sources were T cells, B-cell-depleted T cells, or PBMCs; the material itself was cDNA or gDNA.

Unmatched junction bases numbered 7, after V lost 6 bases and J lost 6 bases. Germline V gene sequence: CDR1 MNHEY, CDR2 SMNVEV (reference sequence). The CDR3 length is 14 residues. In the source study's methods: Nucleated cell number was recorded as an estimate derived from reference gene primer amplification. The method was immunoSEQ multiplex PCR; TCRdb's version includes in-frame clones alone and lacks a portion of them. That table gives V, J and clone size, and the DNA gave D and trimming. The sample carries roughly 130,000 clones, about 87% recorded once. The receptor was derived from a man aged 60 to 69 with active or convalescent COVID-19. The rearrangement links TRBV27 to TRBJ2-1; 8 bases match TRBD2. The sample comprised peripheral blood. This CDR3 reads CASREAGAGNEQFF. The CDR3 coding sequence is TGTGCCAGCAGAGAAGCGGGAGCTGGCAATGAGCAGTTCTTC.